The text below deals with one TCR beta chain. The antigen is not known. A read error may account for a junction end that differs from germline. The source of the sample is a study of tumor and adjacent non-tumor tissue in lung cancer. In the study overall: Histology: under 15 adenocarcinoma, a couple of squamous cell carcinoma, 1 small cell lung cancer. Millions of productive TCRbeta reads were obtained per sample on average. Findings of the study overall: Tumor TCR diversity, when higher, was linked to shorter survival.

The template was RNA from unsorted bulk tissue. This non-tumor lung sample came from over 3 cm beyond the tumor edge. The library came from three nested PCR rounds adapted from ARM-PCR protocols. Each CDR3 protein gets one entry after TCRdb re-called the multiplex PCR reads with MiXCR. The sample includes about 100,000 distinct CDR3 sequences, 65% of them seen just once. The CDR3 length is 13 residues. Germline values: CDR1 MNHEY, CDR2 SVGAGI. The sequence derives from a man aged 25-40 years with non-small cell lung cancer. The chain carries TRBV6-5 and TRBJ1-2; D not resolved. The sequencing input was distant non-tumor lung tissue. CDR3 nucleotides: TGTGCCAGCAGATACTCGGCGGACTATTGCTACACCTTC. It yields the protein CASRYSADYCYTF.